This is a list of T cell receptor beta chains from one sample in a study of identical twins. TCRdb used MiXCR to reprocess the 5' RACE reads, holding one entry per CDR3 protein. The repertoire consists of some 500,000 distinct CDR3 sequences, with 12% to 15% occurring once and the leading ten covering more than 0.5%. These records were also assigned to another study, of yellow fever vaccine responses in identical twins.

The sequencing input was CD4+ T cells sorted from blood. These receptors were collected from a woman in her late teens or twenties in good health. Each CDR3 is given with its conserved first and last residue. The order of the fields is D gene, J gene, CDR3 length, V gene, clone size, CDR3 protein, CDR3 DNA. A D gene is named only where the DNA matches it firmly. Where a row states a size, it is once, few, many or the class of an expanded clone; other rows omit it.

D gene: -; J gene: TRBJ2-1; CDR3 length: 13; V gene: TRBV4-3; clone size: -; CDR3 protein: CASSQDLQMKQFF; CDR3 DNA: TGCGCCAGCAGCCAAGATCTCCAAATGAAGCAGTTCTTC
D gene: TRBD2; J gene: TRBJ2-2; CDR3 length: 16; V gene: TRBV3-1; clone size: many; CDR3 protein: CASSKPTSGTTGELFF; CDR3 DNA: TGTGCCAGCAGCAAACCCACTAGCGGAACTACCGGGGAGCTGTTTTTT
D gene: -; J gene: TRBJ2-7; CDR3 length: 14; V gene: TRBV6-5; clone size: -; CDR3 protein: CASSYQRAYYEQYF; CDR3 DNA: TGTGCCAGCAGTTACCAGAGGGCCTACTACGAGCAGTACTTC
D gene: TRBD2; J gene: TRBJ2-3; CDR3 length: 14; V gene: TRBV5-1; clone size: few; CDR3 protein: CASTGLATTDTQYF; CDR3 DNA: TGCGCCAGTACGGGACTAGCGACTACAGATACGCAGTATTTT
D gene: -; J gene: TRBJ2-3; CDR3 length: 16; V gene: TRBV11-2; clone size: few; CDR3 protein: CASSRLSGASTDTQYF; CDR3 DNA: TGTGCCAGCAGCCGATTATCCGGGGCGAGCACAGATACGCAGTATTTT
D gene: -; J gene: TRBJ2-3; CDR3 length: 12; V gene: TRBV3-1; clone size: -; CDR3 protein: CASSPQEGTQYF; CDR3 DNA: TGTGCCAGCAGCCCGCAGGAGGGTACGCAGTATTTT
D gene: TRBD1; J gene: TRBJ2-7; CDR3 length: 15; V gene: TRBV5-1; clone size: -; CDR3 protein: CASSDGQASSYEQYF; CDR3 DNA: TGCGCCAGCAGCGACGGACAGGCCAGCTCCTACGAGCAGTACTTC
D gene: -; J gene: TRBJ2-6; CDR3 length: 17; V gene: TRBV19; clone size: -; CDR3 protein: CASSIPSRGSGANVLTF; CDR3 DNA: TGTGCCAGTAGTATCCCCAGCAGGGGCTCTGGGGCCAACGTCCTGACTTTC
D gene: -; J gene: TRBJ2-2; CDR3 length: 15; V gene: TRBV5-6; clone size: -; CDR3 protein: CASSLGRDPRGELFF; CDR3 DNA: TGTGCCAGCAGCTTGGGCCGAGATCCCCGCGGGGAGCTGTTTTTT
D gene: -; J gene: TRBJ2-3; CDR3 length: 18; V gene: TRBV3-1; clone size: few; CDR3 protein: CASSHPPVGAGFTDTQYF; CDR3 DNA: TGTGCCAGCAGCCACCCCCCGGTTGGAGCGGGCTTCACAGATACGCAGTATTTT
D gene: -; J gene: TRBJ2-1; CDR3 length: 14; V gene: TRBV19; clone size: once; CDR3 protein: CASSIGGASNEQFF; CDR3 DNA: TGTGCCAGTAGTATTGGCGGGGCAAGCAATGAGCAGTTCTTC
D gene: -; J gene: TRBJ1-3; CDR3 length: 13; V gene: TRBV29-1; clone size: few; CDR3 protein: CSVGGGSGNTIYF; CDR3 DNA: TGCAGCGTTGGGGGGGGCTCTGGAAACACCATATATTTT
D gene: TRBD1; J gene: TRBJ2-7; CDR3 length: 15; V gene: TRBV6-4; clone size: few; CDR3 protein: CASSAEPGTGNEQYF; CDR3 DNA: TGTGCCAGCAGTGCCGAGCCCGGGACAGGGAATGAGCAGTACTTC
D gene: -; J gene: TRBJ2-7; CDR3 length: 13; V gene: TRBV3-1; clone size: -; CDR3 protein: CASSQGYGLEQYF; CDR3 DNA: TGTGCCAGCAGCCAAGGGTACGGTCTGGAGCAGTACTTC
D gene: TRBD2; J gene: TRBJ2-3; CDR3 length: 13; V gene: TRBV30; clone size: -; CDR3 protein: CAWLRLAADTQYF; CDR3 DNA: TGTGCCTGGCTCCGACTAGCGGCAGATACGCAGTATTTT
D gene: -; J gene: TRBJ2-5; CDR3 length: 14; V gene: TRBV10-3; clone size: few; CDR3 protein: CAISEDRDSETQYF; CDR3 DNA: TGTGCCATCAGTGAGGACCGGGACTCGGAGACCCAGTACTTC
D gene: TRBD2; J gene: TRBJ2-5; CDR3 length: 13; V gene: TRBV6-1; clone size: -; CDR3 protein: CASRTSASETQYF; CDR3 DNA: TGTGCCAGCAGGACTAGCGCGTCAGAGACCCAGTACTTC
D gene: -; J gene: TRBJ2-2; CDR3 length: 13; V gene: TRBV28; clone size: few; CDR3 protein: CASRGRINGELFF; CDR3 DNA: TGTGCCAGCCGAGGCCGTATAAACGGGGAGCTGTTTTTT
D gene: -; J gene: TRBJ2-3; CDR3 length: 16; V gene: TRBV25-1; clone size: few; CDR3 protein: CASSFGQEGGTDTQYF; CDR3 DNA: TGTGCCAGCAGTTTCGGCCAGGAAGGGGGCACAGATACGCAGTATTTT
D gene: -; J gene: TRBJ2-1; CDR3 length: 12; V gene: TRBV5-1; clone size: -; CDR3 protein: CASSLAGTEQFF; CDR3 DNA: TGCGCCAGCAGCTTGGCAGGGACTGAGCAGTTCTTC
D gene: -; J gene: TRBJ2-1; CDR3 length: 15; V gene: TRBV27; clone size: -; CDR3 protein: CASSLKWGLYNEQFF; CDR3 DNA: TGTGCCAGCAGTTTAAAGTGGGGGCTGTACAATGAGCAGTTCTTC
D gene: TRBD1; J gene: TRBJ1-1; CDR3 length: 14; V gene: TRBV2; clone size: few; CDR3 protein: CASTAGTGGTEAFF; CDR3 DNA: TGTGCCAGCACGGCCGGGACAGGGGGAACTGAAGCTTTCTTT
D gene: TRBD2; J gene: TRBJ2-5; CDR3 length: 15; V gene: TRBV29-1; clone size: -; CDR3 protein: CSVELGGGSGQTQYF; CDR3 DNA: TGCAGCGTTGAATTGGGCGGGGGGTCCGGGCAGACCCAGTACTTC
D gene: -; J gene: TRBJ2-3; CDR3 length: 14; V gene: TRBV2; clone size: -; CDR3 protein: CASSEASNTDTQYF; CDR3 DNA: TGTGCCAGCAGTGAAGCTAGCAACACAGATACGCAGTATTTT
D gene: TRBD1; J gene: TRBJ2-3; CDR3 length: 14; V gene: TRBV10-1; clone size: -; CDR3 protein: CASSDDRGTDTQYF; CDR3 DNA: TGCGCCAGCAGTGATGACAGGGGCACAGATACGCAGTATTTT
D gene: -; J gene: TRBJ2-1; CDR3 length: 15; V gene: TRBV15; clone size: few; CDR3 protein: CATSRETRPLNEQFF; CDR3 DNA: TGTGCCACCAGCAGAGAGACTAGACCCCTCAATGAGCAGTTCTTC
D gene: -; J gene: TRBJ2-1; CDR3 length: 14; V gene: TRBV5-1; clone size: -; CDR3 protein: CASSWLDGTNEQFF; CDR3 DNA: TGCGCCAGCAGCTGGCTAGACGGAACAAATGAGCAGTTCTTC
D gene: -; J gene: TRBJ1-2; CDR3 length: 13; V gene: TRBV12-3/TRBV12-4; clone size: -; CDR3 protein: CASSMDINYGYTF; CDR3 DNA: TGTGCCAGCAGTATGGACATAAACTATGGCTACACCTTC
D gene: TRBD2; J gene: TRBJ2-5; CDR3 length: 17; V gene: TRBV20-1; clone size: -; CDR3 protein: CSAGQVWGLAGEETQYF; CDR3 DNA: TGCAGTGCTGGACAGGTTTGGGGACTAGCGGGAGAAGAGACCCAGTACTTC
D gene: -; J gene: TRBJ2-7; CDR3 length: 13; V gene: TRBV18; clone size: few; CDR3 protein: CASSLKDGYEQYF; CDR3 DNA: TGTGCCAGCTCACTAAAGGACGGTTACGAGCAGTACTTC
D gene: -; J gene: TRBJ2-1; CDR3 length: 18; V gene: TRBV20-1; clone size: -; CDR3 protein: CSALGGLTPERSYNEQFF; CDR3 DNA: TGCAGTGCCCTCGGTGGGCTAACCCCTGAAAGGTCCTACAATGAGCAGTTCTTC
D gene: -; J gene: TRBJ2-2; CDR3 length: 14; V gene: TRBV30; clone size: few; CDR3 protein: CAWSAGERTGELFF; CDR3 DNA: TGTGCCTGGAGTGCGGGGGAAAGGACCGGGGAGCTGTTTTTT
D gene: -; J gene: TRBJ1-2; CDR3 length: 15; V gene: TRBV7-2; clone size: few; CDR3 protein: CASRINPGSNYGYTF; CDR3 DNA: TGTGCCAGCAGGATAAACCCGGGTAGTAACTATGGCTACACCTTC
D gene: TRBD1; J gene: TRBJ2-4; CDR3 length: 12; V gene: TRBV6-2/TRBV6-3; clone size: few; CDR3 protein: CASSNSGTGCYF; CDR3 DNA: TGTGCCAGCAGTAATTCCGGGACAGGGTGCTACTTC
D gene: TRBD1; J gene: TRBJ2-7; CDR3 length: 13; V gene: TRBV11-3; clone size: many; CDR3 protein: CASSPGTDYEQYF; CDR3 DNA: TGTGCCAGCAGCCCCGGGACAGACTACGAGCAGTACTTC
D gene: -; J gene: TRBJ2-6; CDR3 length: 18; V gene: TRBV11-1; clone size: few; CDR3 protein: CASSRSTGGELGANVLTF; CDR3 DNA: TGTGCCAGCAGCCGATCTACAGGGGGGGAGTTGGGGGCCAACGTCCTGACTTTC
D gene: -; J gene: TRBJ2-2; CDR3 length: 13; V gene: TRBV5-5; clone size: -; CDR3 protein: CAMGRRRGGELFF; CDR3 DNA: TGTGCCATGGGCCGCCGGAGGGGTGGGGAGCTGTTTTTT
D gene: TRBD2; J gene: TRBJ2-7; CDR3 length: 18; V gene: TRBV4-2; clone size: -; CDR3 protein: CASSQERVGGSGVHEQYF; CDR3 DNA: TGTGCCAGCAGCCAAGAGAGGGTTGGCGGGAGCGGAGTCCACGAGCAGTACTTC
D gene: -; J gene: TRBJ2-3; CDR3 length: 16; V gene: TRBV12-3/TRBV12-4; clone size: -; CDR3 protein: CASSFKGWLASDTQYF; CDR3 DNA: TGTGCCAGCAGTTTTAAAGGATGGCTAGCCTCAGATACGCAGTATTTT
D gene: TRBD2; J gene: TRBJ2-1; CDR3 length: 16; V gene: TRBV20-1; clone size: -; CDR3 protein: CSASPLTGTSGNMKFF; CDR3 DNA: TGCAGTGCTAGCCCTCTGACCGGGACTAGCGGGAATATGAAGTTCTTC
D gene: TRBD1; J gene: TRBJ2-7; CDR3 length: 14; V gene: TRBV5-1; clone size: few; CDR3 protein: CASSTWTGNYEQYF; CDR3 DNA: TGCGCCAGCAGCACCTGGACAGGAAACTACGAGCAGTACTTC
D gene: TRBD2; J gene: TRBJ2-7; CDR3 length: 16; V gene: TRBV7-9; clone size: -; CDR3 protein: CASSLALGLAVYEQYF; CDR3 DNA: TGTGCCAGCAGCTTAGCTTTGGGACTAGCGGTATACGAGCAGTACTTC
D gene: -; J gene: TRBJ2-1; CDR3 length: 10; V gene: TRBV29-1; clone size: many; CDR3 protein: CSVTVNEQFF; CDR3 DNA: TGCAGCGTTACAGTAAATGAGCAGTTCTTC
D gene: TRBD2; J gene: TRBJ2-4; CDR3 length: 15; V gene: TRBV10-3; clone size: many; CDR3 protein: CAISEGTSGVEIQYF; CDR3 DNA: TGTGCCATCAGTGAGGGGACTAGCGGGGTTGAGATTCAGTACTTC
D gene: -; J gene: TRBJ1-1; CDR3 length: 13; V gene: TRBV12-3/TRBV12-4; clone size: -; CDR3 protein: CASSLRLNTEAFF; CDR3 DNA: TGTGCCAGCAGCCTAAGATTAAACACTGAAGCTTTCTTT
D gene: -; J gene: TRBJ1-5; CDR3 length: 12; V gene: TRBV4-1; clone size: -; CDR3 protein: CASSQVYQPQHF; CDR3 DNA: TGCGCCAGCAGCCAAGTGTACCAGCCCCAGCATTTT
D gene: TRBD1; J gene: TRBJ2-7; CDR3 length: 15; V gene: TRBV5-6; clone size: few; CDR3 protein: CASSLPGTATYEQYF; CDR3 DNA: TGTGCCAGCAGCTTGCCCGGGACAGCTACCTACGAGCAGTACTTC
D gene: -; J gene: TRBJ2-2; CDR3 length: 13; V gene: TRBV14; clone size: -; CDR3 protein: CASRTANTGELFF; CDR3 DNA: TGTGCCAGCCGGACTGCGAACACCGGGGAGCTGTTTTTT
D gene: -; J gene: TRBJ2-7; CDR3 length: 16; V gene: TRBV6-5; clone size: few; CDR3 protein: CASSYSLGRGPYEQYF; CDR3 DNA: TGTGCCAGCAGTTACTCGTTGGGGCGGGGTCCCTACGAGCAGTACTTC